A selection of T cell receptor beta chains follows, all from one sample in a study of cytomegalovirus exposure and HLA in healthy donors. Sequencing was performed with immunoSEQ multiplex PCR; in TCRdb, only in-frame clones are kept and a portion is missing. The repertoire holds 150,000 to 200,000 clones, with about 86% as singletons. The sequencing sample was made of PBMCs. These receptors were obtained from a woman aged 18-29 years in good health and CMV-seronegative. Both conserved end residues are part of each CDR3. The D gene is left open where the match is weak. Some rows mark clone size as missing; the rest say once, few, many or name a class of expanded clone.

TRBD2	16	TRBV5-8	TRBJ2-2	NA	CASSHSGGAVTGELFF	TGTGCCAGCAGTCATAGCGGGGGGGCTGTCACCGGGGAGCTGTTTTTT
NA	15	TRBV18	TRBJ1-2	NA	CASSPPSTQPQGYTF	TGTGCCAGCTCACCGCCTTCCACGCAACCCCAGGGCTACACCTTC
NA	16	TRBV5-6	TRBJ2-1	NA	CASSRLGEGSYNEQFF	TGTGCCAGCAGCAGATTAGGGGAAGGGTCCTACAATGAGCAGTTCTTC
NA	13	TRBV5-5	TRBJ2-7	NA	CASSFRQYYEQYF	TGTGCCAGCAGCTTTCGACAGTACTACGAGCAGTACTTC
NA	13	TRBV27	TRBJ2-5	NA	CASRSRVGETQYF	TGTGCCAGCAGAAGCAGGGTGGGTGAGACCCAGTACTTC
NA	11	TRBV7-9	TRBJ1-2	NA	CASEVGYGYTF	TGTGCCAGCGAGGTGGGCTATGGCTACACCTTC
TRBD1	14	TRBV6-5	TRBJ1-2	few	CASSYSGQVGGYTF	TGTGCCAGCAGTTACTCAGGACAGGTGGGAGGCTACACCTTC
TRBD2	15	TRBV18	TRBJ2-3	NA	CASSPLAGATDTQYF	TGTGCCAGCTCACCCCTAGCGGGGGCCACAGATACGCAGTATTTT
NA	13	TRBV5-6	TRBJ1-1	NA	CASSVGQNTEAFF	TGTGCCAGCAGCGTAGGACAAAACACTGAAGCTTTCTTT
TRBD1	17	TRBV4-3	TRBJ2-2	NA	CASSQGGQGGNTGELFF	TGCGCCAGCAGCCAGGGTGGACAGGGCGGCAACACCGGGGAGCTGTTTTTT
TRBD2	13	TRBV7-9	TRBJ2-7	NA	CASSSPGTSPSYF	TGTGCCAGCAGCTCACCCGGGACTAGCCCGTCCTACTTC
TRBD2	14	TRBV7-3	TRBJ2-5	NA	CASSSSGGEETQYF	TGTGCCAGCAGCAGTAGCGGGGGGGAAGAGACCCAGTACTTC
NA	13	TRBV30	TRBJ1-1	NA	CAWSTEMNTEAFF	TGTGCCTGGTCGACAGAAATGAACACTGAAGCTTTCTTT
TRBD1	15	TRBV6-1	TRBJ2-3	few	CASLLTQGRLDTQYF	TGTGCCAGCCTCCTCACACAGGGGCGGCTAGATACGCAGTATTTT
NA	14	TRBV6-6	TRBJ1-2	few	CASSYSSGNYGYTF	TGTGCCAGCAGTTACTCTTCAGGGAACTATGGCTACACCTTC
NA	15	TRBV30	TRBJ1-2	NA	CAWSVQLTGNKGYTF	TGTGCCTGGAGTGTCCAACTAACAGGGAATAAAGGCTACACCTTC
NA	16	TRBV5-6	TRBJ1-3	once	CASRGPSQAAGNTIYF	TGTGCCAGCAGGGGCCCCAGCCAGGCAGCCGGAAACACCATATATTTT
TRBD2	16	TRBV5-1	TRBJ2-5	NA	CASTNRLAGTQETQYF	TGCGCCAGCACCAACCGGTTAGCGGGAACCCAAGAGACCCAGTACTTC
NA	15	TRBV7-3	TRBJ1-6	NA	CASSLMGARNSPLHF	TGTGCCAGCAGCTTAATGGGGGCCAGGAATTCACCCCTCCACTTT
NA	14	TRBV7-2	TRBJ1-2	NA	CASGGAGTNYGYTF	TGTGCCAGTGGAGGAGCGGGAACTAACTATGGCTACACCTTC
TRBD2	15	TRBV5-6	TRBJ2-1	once	CASSLTSGRGYEQFF	TGTGCCAGCAGCTTAACTAGCGGGAGAGGGTATGAGCAGTTCTTC
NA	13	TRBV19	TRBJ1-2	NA	CASQTGTRKLYTF	TGTGCCAGTCAGACCGGGACAAGGAAGTTGTACACCTTC
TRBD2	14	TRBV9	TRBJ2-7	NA	CASGGDGGIGEQYF	TGTGCCAGCGGGGGGGACGGTGGAATCGGCGAGCAGTACTTC
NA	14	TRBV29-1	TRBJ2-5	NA	CSVRPRSTEETQYF	TGCAGCGTTCGCCCAAGGAGCACCGAAGAGACCCAGTACTTC
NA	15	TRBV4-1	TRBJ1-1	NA	CASRDGAGEGPEAFF	TGCGCCAGCAGGGACGGGGCAGGGGAGGGCCCTGAAGCTTTCTTT
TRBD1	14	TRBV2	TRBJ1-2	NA	CASSELGQNYGYTF	TGTGCCAGCAGTGAACTGGGACAGAACTATGGCTACACCTTC
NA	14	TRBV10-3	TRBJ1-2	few	CAISEGGANYGYTF	TGTGCCATCAGTGAGGGCGGAGCTAACTATGGCTACACCTTC
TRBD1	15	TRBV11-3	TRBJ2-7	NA	CASSPRTGGPYEQYF	TGTGCCAGCAGCCCGCGGACAGGGGGCCCCTACGAGCAGTACTTC
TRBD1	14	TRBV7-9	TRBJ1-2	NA	CASSSTGGRGGYTF	TGTGCCAGCAGCTCTACAGGGGGTAGGGGTGGCTACACCTTC
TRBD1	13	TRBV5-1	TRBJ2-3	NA	CASSGQGPDTQYF	TGCGCCAGCAGCGGACAGGGGCCAGATACGCAGTATTTT
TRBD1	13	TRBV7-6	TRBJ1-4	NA	CASSSRGREKLFF	TGTGCCAGCAGCTCCAGGGGGCGGGAAAAACTGTTTTTT
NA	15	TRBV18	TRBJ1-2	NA	CASSTQGGTGYGYTF	TGTGCCAGCTCAACACAAGGCGGCACCGGCTATGGCTACACCTTC
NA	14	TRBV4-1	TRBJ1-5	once	CASSLGYGNQPQHF	TGCGCCAGCAGCCTCGGGTACGGCAATCAGCCCCAGCATTTT
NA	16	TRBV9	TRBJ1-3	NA	CASSVEDGRAGNTIYF	TGTGCCAGCAGCGTAGAGGACGGCAGGGCCGGAAACACCATATATTTT
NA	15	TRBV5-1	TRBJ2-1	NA	CASSFWRVPYNEQFF	TGCGCCAGCAGCTTTTGGAGGGTGCCCTACAATGAGCAGTTCTTC
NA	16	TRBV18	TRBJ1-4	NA	CASSLQGGTTNEKLFF	TGTGCCAGCTCCCTACAGGGCGGAACAACTAATGAAAAACTGTTTTTT
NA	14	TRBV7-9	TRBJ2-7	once	CASSFGGTNYEQYF	TGTGCCAGCAGCTTCGGGGGAACAAATTACGAGCAGTACTTC
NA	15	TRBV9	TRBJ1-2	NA	CASSPRTEAHYGYTF	TGTGCCAGCAGCCCTAGGACAGAGGCTCACTATGGCTACACCTTC
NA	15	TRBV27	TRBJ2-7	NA	CASSLRNPADYEQYF	TGTGCCAGCAGTTTAAGAAATCCAGCGGACTACGAGCAGTACTTC
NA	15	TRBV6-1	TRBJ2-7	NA	CASSEPKQGRDEQYF	TGTGCCAGCAGTGAACCTAAGCAGGGCCGGGACGAGCAGTACTTC
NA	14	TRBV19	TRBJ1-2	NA	CASSSSRQHYGYTF	TGTGCCAGTAGTTCATCCAGACAGCACTATGGCTACACCTTC
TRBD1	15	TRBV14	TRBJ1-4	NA	CASSQSRTGWEKLFF	TGTGCCAGCAGCCAATCCCGGACAGGGTGGGAAAAACTGTTTTTT
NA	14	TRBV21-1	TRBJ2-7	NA	CASGPGDSAYEQYF	TGTGCCAGCGGTCCCGGGGACAGTGCCTACGAGCAGTACTTC
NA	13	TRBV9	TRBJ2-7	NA	CASSDRSLGEQYF	TGTGCCAGCAGCGACAGGTCCTTGGGCGAGCAGTACTTC
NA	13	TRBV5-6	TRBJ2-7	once	CANSGGQIYEQYF	TGTGCCAACAGCGGAGGACAGATCTACGAGCAGTACTTC
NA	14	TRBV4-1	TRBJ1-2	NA	CASAIGGAEHGYTF	TGCGCCAGCGCTATCGGGGGGGCCGAGCATGGCTACACCTTC
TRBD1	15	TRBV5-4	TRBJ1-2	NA	CASSFGGQGLYGYTF	TGTGCCAGCAGCTTTGGGGGACAGGGTTTATATGGCTACACCTTC
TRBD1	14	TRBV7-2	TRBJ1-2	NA	CASSFRDRVYGYTF	TGTGCCAGCAGCTTCCGGGACAGAGTCTATGGCTACACCTTC
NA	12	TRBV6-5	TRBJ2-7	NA	CASSYGPYEQYF	TGTGCCAGCAGTTACGGGCCCTACGAGCAGTACTTC
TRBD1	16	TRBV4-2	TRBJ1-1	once	CASSQVGVRGYTEAFF	TGTGCCAGCAGCCAAGTAGGCGTCAGGGGGTACACTGAAGCTTTCTTT
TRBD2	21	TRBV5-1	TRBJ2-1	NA	CASSRRSWTSGGTPTYNEQFF	TGCGCCAGCAGCCGGAGATCCTGGACTAGCGGGGGGACCCCTACCTACAATGAGCAGTTCTTC
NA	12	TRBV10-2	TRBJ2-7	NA	CASSEEQAEQYF	TGCGCCAGCAGTGAGGAGCAGGCCGAGCAGTACTTC
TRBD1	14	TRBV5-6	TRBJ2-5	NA	CASSLRTGEETQYF	TGTGCCAGCAGCTTGAGGACAGGGGAAGAGACCCAGTACTTC
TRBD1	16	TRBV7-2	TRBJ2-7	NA	CASSLVGTGASYEQYF	TGTGCCAGCAGCTTAGTCGGGACAGGTGCCTCCTACGAGCAGTACTTC
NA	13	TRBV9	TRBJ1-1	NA	CASSVAGGSEAFF	TGTGCCAGCAGCGTAGCTGGGGGGTCTGAAGCTTTCTTT
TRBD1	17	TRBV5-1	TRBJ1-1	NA	CASSWGILRGLNTEAFF	TGCGCCAGCAGCTGGGGGATCTTGAGGGGGCTGAACACTGAAGCTTTCTTT
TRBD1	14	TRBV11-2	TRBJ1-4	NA	CASSSDRGREKLFF	TGTGCCAGCAGCTCGGACAGGGGACGGGAAAAACTGTTTTTT